This passage covers 32 T cell receptor beta chains from one sample sequenced in a study of beta chain features in type 1 diabetes. The whole isolated RNA underwent reverse transcription, so sequencing captured expressed TCRB transcripts. Method: immunoSEQ multiplex PCR; TCRdb's copy keeps in-frame clones and lacks some. The data contain almost 350,000 clones, around 20% of them singletons. What was sequenced was naive CD4+ T cells from blood. The receptors shown here come from a young woman in good health.

The chain recombines TRBV6-5 with TRBJ1-5; 7 bases fit TRBD1. V lost 6 bases and J lost 0; bases outside the gene matches: 5. CDR1 is MNHEY and CDR2 is SVGAGI in the germline V gene. CDR3 length: 15 residues. CDR3 nucleotides: TGTGCCAGCAGCTCAGGGGGTTATAGCAATCAGCCCCAGCATTTT. Protein: CASSSGGYSNQPQHF.

This clone was seen a few times. The chain uses TRBV7-2 and TRBJ1-2; D possibly corresponds to TRBD1 (6 bases). The V gene lost 5 bases and the J gene lost 7 bases, with 17 bases spanning the gap. The CDR3 is made up of 14 amino acids. The germline V gene has CDR1 SGHTA and CDR2 FQGNSA. The CDR3, as DNA: TGTGCCAGCAGCCCGGTGACAGGTACCGGTGGCTACACCTTC. Its protein is CASSPVTGTGGYTF.

This clone was detected only a few times. This rearrangement joins TRBV5-8 to TRBJ1-5; the match to TRBD1 covers 8 bases. CDR1 and CDR2 from the germline V gene are SGHTS and YDEGEE. The CDR3 extends over 15 amino acids. V shed 2 bases and J 4 bases; nucleotides not matched to a gene: 5. The CDR3 bases are TGTGCCAGCAGCTTTACAGGGGGGGGTAATCAGCCCCAGCATTTT. Residues: CASSFTGGGNQPQHF.

V is TRBV18 and J is TRBJ1-5; TRBD1 agrees at 7 bases. There are 18 residues in the CDR3. Germline CDR1 and CDR2: KGHSH and LQKENI. J lost 0 bases, V lost 6 bases, and 14 bases had no gene match. The CDR3 DNA reads as TGTGCCAGCTCGCTCGACAGGGTTAGAGGGTATAGCAATCAGCCCCAGCATTTT. Protein product: CASSLDRVRGYSNQPQHF.

The J gene is TRBJ2-3, the V gene TRBV18, with 8 nucleotides matching TRBD1. Trimming removed 3 bases from V and 0 bases from J; junction bases left unmatched: 5. CDR3 length: 16 residues. The V gene's germline CDR1 is KGHSH and CDR2 LQKENI. The CDR3 nucleotides read TGTGCCAGCTCACCTCTTGACAGGGGCAGCACAGATACGCAGTATTTT. Translated, it gives CASSPLDRGSTDTQYF.

This clone has a handful of counts. This sequence joins TRBV5-1 and TRBJ2-7; the D gene is possibly TRBD1 (5 bases). CDR1 and CDR2 from the germline V gene are SGHRS and YFSETQ. The length of the CDR3 is 15 residues. Trimming took off 2 bases at V and 0 bases at J, with 12 bases between the two ends. CDR3 residues: CASSLNRQHSYEQYF. CDR3 in DNA: TGCGCCAGCAGCTTAAACCGACAGCACTCCTACGAGCAGTACTTC.

In the case of this clone: Other nucleotide sequences from this sample produce the same CDR3. The chain employs TRBV7-3 and TRBJ1-1, with TRBD1 matching over 7 bases. Germline values: CDR1 SGHTA, CDR2 FQGTGA. V lost 5 bases and J lost 2; bases outside the gene matches: 2. The CDR3 covers 13 residues. The DNA of the CDR3 is TGTGCCAGCAGCCGACAGGGAAACACTGAAGCTTTCTTT. Translation: CASSRQGNTEAFF.

This clone was counted between two and nine times. The chain uses TRBV29-1 and TRBJ1-2; perhaps TRBD1 as D (5 bases). This CDR3 region has 15 residues. Deletions cut 4 bases from V and 5 bases from J, with 20 bases between. Germline CDR1 and CDR2: SQVTM and ANQGSEA. The CDR3 nucleotides are TGCAGCGTTGGGATTCCCTCCCGGAGGGGATATGGCTACACCTTC. This encodes CSVGIPSRRGYGYTF.

In this sample, this clone turned up a few times. This chain connects TRBV29-1 to TRBJ2-1; D possibly corresponds to TRBD1 (5 bases). V lost 3 bases and J lost 8, with 8 bases in between. CDR3 length equals 11 residues. Germline-derived CDR1 and CDR2 are SQVTM and ANQGSEA. CDR3 sequence: CSVEFRDEQFF. The DNA for the CDR3 is TGCAGCGTTGAGTTCAGGGATGAGCAGTTCTTC.

The gene calls are TRBV7-9 and TRBJ2-2; D possibly corresponds to TRBD2 (5 bases). This CDR3 comprises 13 residues. Trimming cost V 7 bases and J 0 bases, with 6 bases left between them. Germline assignment: CDR1 SEHNR and CDR2 FQNEAQ (reference sequence). CDR3 coding DNA: TGTGCCAGCAATAGCGCGAACACCGGGGAGCTGTTTTTT. Translation gives CASNSANTGELFF.

This clone was counted between two and nine times. The J gene is TRBJ2-2, the V gene TRBV14; D uncertain. The V end lost 4 bases, the J end lost 6 bases, and 9 bases lay between the germline ends. CDR1 and CDR2 from the germline V gene are SGHDN and FVKESK. The CDR3 totals 13 residues. This CDR3 is CASSLGRAGELFF. CDR3 nucleotide sequence: TGTGCCAGCAGCCTTGGTAGAGCCGGGGAGCTGTTTTTT.

The chain couples TRBV4-2 to TRBJ2-1; D is uncertain. Germline CDR1 reads LGHNA; CDR2 reads YNFKEQ. The ends were cut back, 0 bases at V and 0 bases at J, with 9 bases in the middle. The CDR3 is made up of 16 amino acids. CDR3 bases: TGTGCCAGCAGCCAAGACCTTTCTAGCTCCTACAATGAGCAGTTCTTC. This sequence encodes CASSQDLSSSYNEQFF.

This chain links TRBV5-1 with TRBJ2-6; D is possibly TRBD1 (6 bases). Per germline, CDR1 SGHRS and CDR2 YFSETQ. Trimming removed 4 bases from V and 1 base from J, with 9 bases in between. This CDR3 is 15 amino acids long. The CDR3 loop is CASSRDTSGANVLTF. In DNA form, the CDR3 reads TGCGCCAGCAGCCGGGACACATCTGGGGCCAACGTCCTGACTTTC.

The rearrangement joins TRBV7-6 to TRBJ2-7; 8 bases are shared with TRBD1. J gave up 5 bases and V 4 bases, and 10 bases lay outside the gene matches. The CDR3 length is 15 residues. CDR1 and CDR2 (germline): SGHVS, FNYEAQ. CDR3 bases: TGTGCCAGCAGCTCTCAGGGGGCGCTTTCCCACGAGCAGTACTTC. It codes for CASSSQGALSHEQYF.

The genes are TRBV19 and TRBJ2-1, with 7 bases identical to TRBD2. Trimming removed 6 bases from V and 7 bases from J; junction bases left unmatched: 15. Germline V gene data show CDR1 as LNHDA and CDR2 as SQIVND (reference sequence). CDR3 size: 16 residues. CDR3 in DNA: TGTGCCAGTAGCCTTGGGAGGGCTAGCGTGTCGAATGAGCAGTTCTTC. Amino acid sequence: CASSLGRASVSNEQFF.

V and J are TRBV6-6 and TRBJ1-4; 7 positions agree with TRBD1. The CDR3 covers 14 residues. J was trimmed by 10 bases and V by 4 bases; bases with no gene match: 9. Germline CDR1 reads MNHNY; CDR2 reads SVGAGI (reference sequence). CDR3 protein: CASSFTTGSGKLFF. The CDR3 DNA follows: TGTGCCAGCAGTTTTACGACAGGGAGCGGAAAACTGTTTTTT.

The CDR3 loop reads CASSLVGQGGTEAFF. In DNA, the CDR3 is TGTGCCAGCAGCTTAGTTGGGCAGGGAGGCACTGAAGCTTTCTTT. This chain uses TRBV7-2 with TRBJ1-1; maybe TRBD1 (5 bases). Germline lookup yields CDR1 SGHTA and CDR2 FQGNSA. The germline V and J ends were trimmed by 1 base and 4 bases, with 13 bases remaining between them. The CDR3 totals 15 residues.

The chain has TRBV5-1 and TRBJ2-1; weak D call: TRBD2 (5 bases). Germline V gives CDR1 SGHRS, CDR2 YFSETQ. Trimming left V 10 bases short and J 3 bases short, with 11 bases between. The CDR3 contains 12 residues. The CDR3 nucleotides are TGCGCCTCGGGAACGTACTACAATGAGCAGTTCTTC. Translating gives CASGTYYNEQFF.

This chain joins TRBV9 and TRBJ1-3; D is unclear. The V end lost 7 bases, the J end lost 0 bases, and 11 bases lay between the germline ends. The CDR3 spans 14 residues. The germline V gene has CDR1 SGDLS and CDR2 YYNGEE. The CDR3 coding sequence is TGTGCCAGCTCCCGCGCTGCCTCTGGAAACACCATATATTTT. This encodes CASSRAASGNTIYF.

In this sample, this clone turned up a few times. The chain links TRBV5-1 to TRBJ2-1; 8 bases are a match to TRBD2. J was trimmed by 5 bases and V by 3 bases; bases with no gene match: 7. Germline loops: CDR1 SGHRS, CDR2 YFSETQ. This CDR3 comprises 15 residues. CDR3 DNA sequence: TGCGCCAGCAGCTCGACCGGGACTAGAGACAATGAGCAGTTCTTC. As protein: CASSSTGTRDNEQFF. The complete variable domain, with remaining parts taken from reference TRBV5-1 and TRBJ2-1, reads KAGVTQTPRYLIKTRGQQVTLSCSPISGHRSVSWYQQTPGQGLQFLFEYFSETQRNKGNFPGRFSGRQFSNSRSEMNVSTLELGDSALYLCASSSTGTRDNEQFFGPGTRLTVL.

V is TRBV2 and J is TRBJ1-2; D is undetermined. CDR3 length: 13 amino acids. Between the trimmed V and J ends, which lost 3 bases and 2 bases, there was a span of 7 bases. Looked up from germline, CDR1 is SNHLY and CDR2 is FYNNEI. The CDR3 region has the DNA TGTGCCAGCAGTGAGAACATCAACTATGGCTACACCTTC. Amino acid sequence: CASSENINYGYTF.

V usage is TRBV2 and J usage is TRBJ1-1; 10 bases match TRBD1. The CDR3 is made up of 11 amino acids. Germline loops: CDR1 SNHLY, CDR2 FYNNEI. With 11 bases clipped from V and 7 bases from J, the junction kept 4 bases outside the gene matches. CDR3 loop: CAGQGDGEAFF. DNA of the CDR3: TGTGCCGGACAGGGGGACGGTGAAGCTTTCTTT.

The V and J genes are TRBV11-3 and TRBJ2-3; 9 bases are a match to TRBD2. V lost 5 bases and J lost 4; bases outside the gene matches: 10. Looked up from germline, CDR1 is SGHNT and CDR2 is YENEEA. The CDR3 is made up of 16 amino acids. CDR3 residues: CASSQGLADRADTQYF. DNA for the CDR3: TGTGCCAGCAGCCAGGGACTAGCTGACCGAGCAGATACGCAGTATTTT.

J is TRBJ2-1 and V is TRBV5-1; 9 positions match TRBD2. The CDR3 is 17 amino acids. V trimming: 2 bases; J trimming: 5 bases; junction bases outside the gene matches: 11. Germline loops: CDR1 SGHRS, CDR2 YFSETQ. The CDR3 here is CASSFGNLAGQHNEQFF. CDR3 in DNA: TGCGCCAGCAGCTTTGGGAACCTAGCGGGGCAACACAATGAGCAGTTCTTC.

The chain recombines TRBV6-5 with TRBJ2-1, with D possibly being TRBD2 (5 bases). The V end lost 7 bases, the J end lost 2 bases, and 15 bases lay between the germline ends. The CDR3 covers 15 residues. The germline V gene encodes CDR1 MNHEY and CDR2 SVGAGI. The CDR3 reads CASKPIGDPYNEQFF. The CDR3 region has the DNA TGTGCCAGCAAGCCGATCGGGGATCCCTACAATGAGCAGTTCTTC.

V is TRBV6-5 and J is TRBJ2-3, with D possibly TRBD1 on 6 matching bases. The CDR3 runs 14 residues. Trimming stripped 6 bases from V and 5 bases from J, with 15 bases between. From germline, CDR1 is MNHEY and CDR2 SVGAGI. The CDR3 coding sequence is TGTGCCAGCAGAGCCGGGACATCAAGAGATACGCAGTATTTT. Residues: CASRAGTSRDTQYF.

This clone was detected a few times. V gene TRBV2 combines with J gene TRBJ2-1, with TRBD2 identical over 10 bases. J lost 8 bases, V lost 4 bases, and 11 bases had no gene match. Germline CDR1 reads SNHLY; CDR2 reads FYNNEI. The CDR3 extends over 16 amino acids. This CDR3 is CASSVSGGAFGYEQFF. Here the CDR3 DNA reads TGTGCCAGCAGTGTAAGCGGGGGGGCCTTTGGGTATGAGCAGTTCTTC.

This clone came up a few times. This sequence joins TRBV18 and TRBJ2-5, with 10 bases lining up with TRBD2. There are 15 residues in the CDR3. Germline CDR1 is KGHSH and CDR2 is LQKENI. Trimming removed 3 bases from V and 2 bases from J; junction bases left unmatched: 3. DNA for the CDR3: TGTGCCAGCTCACCCCTAGCGGGGGAGCAAGAGACCCAGTACTTC. This encodes CASSPLAGEQETQYF.

This clone was seen only a few times. The V call is TRBV19, the J call TRBJ2-3; D is possibly TRBD2 (5 bases). V was clipped by 6 bases and J by 0 bases, with 10 bases between them. The germline V gene has CDR1 LNHDA and CDR2 SQIVND (reference sequence). CDR3 length: 14 residues. CDR3 region: CASRGLISTDTQYF. CDR3 nucleotides: TGTGCCAGTAGAGGACTGATTAGCACAGATACGCAGTATTTT.

This clone has only a few counts. This chain links TRBV19 with TRBJ1-2; 10 positions agree with TRBD1. Germline CDR1 LNHDA, CDR2 SQIVND (reference sequence). The CDR3 covers 14 residues. V shed 3 bases and J 8 bases; nucleotides not matched to a gene: 6. The CDR3, as DNA: TGTGCCAGTAGTATTGACAGGGGGCGCCTCGGCTACACCTTC. Translated: CASSIDRGRLGYTF.

This clone was picked up a small number of times. The rearrangement uses TRBV7-9 and TRBJ2-4, with no clear D. The length of the CDR3 is 17 residues. CDR1 is SEHNR, CDR2 FQNEAQ, per germline (reference sequence). Trimming removed 2 bases from V and 1 base from J, with 15 bases in between. The CDR3 sequence is CASSLPKRAGAKNIQYF. CDR3 nucleotide sequence: TGTGCCAGCAGCTTACCGAAGCGTGCTGGGGCCAAAAACATTCAGTACTTC.

The CDR3 region has the DNA TGTGCCAGCAGCCATGATCCTAGCGGGAGCTCCTACGAGCAGTACTTC. This translates into CASSHDPSGSSYEQYF. This sequence joins TRBV11-3 and TRBJ2-7, with 10 nucleotides matching TRBD2. Trimming at V came to 5 bases and at J to 0 bases, leaving 7 bases not matched to a gene. The CDR3 spans 16 residues. Germline V gives CDR1 SGHNT, CDR2 YENEEA.